This passage covers 13 T cell receptor beta chains from one sample sequenced in a study of cytomegalovirus exposure and HLA in healthy donors. Clones were sequenced by immunoSEQ multiplex PCR, and TCRdb holds only the in-frame ones, with some missing. This sample has under 150,000 clones, with about 88% found just once. The specimen was PBMCs. Receptors were obtained from a man younger than 35 in good health and CMV-seropositive.

The chain carries TRBV4-1 and TRBJ1-1; D is perhaps TRBD1 (6 bases). The CDR3 spans 16 residues. Trimming took 2 bases from V and 5 from J, leaving 18 bases between them. Germline assignment: CDR1 MGHRA and CDR2 YSYEKL. The CDR3, as DNA: TGCGCCAGCAGCCAACCCTCACGGGGGGGGCAGACTGAAGCTTTCTTT. Translating it yields CASSQPSRGGQTEAFF.

This chain joins TRBV10-3 and TRBJ2-7; 7 positions agree with TRBD1. The V and J ends lost 11 bases and 1 base, in that order; junction bases with no gene match: 11. From germline, CDR1 is ENHRY and CDR2 SYGVKD. CDR3 length: 14 residues. CDR3 sequence (DNA): TGTGCCTCCCGTTCGGCAGGGGGATCCTACGAGCAGTACTTC. Translating gives CASRSAGGSYEQYF.

This chain links TRBV7-9 with TRBJ2-7; possibly TRBD2 for D (5 bases). The ends were cut back, 5 bases at V and 5 bases at J, with 19 bases in the middle. The germline gives CDR1 SEHNR, CDR2 FQNEAQ (reference sequence). The CDR3 is made up of 15 amino acids. The CDR3 nucleotides are TGTGCCAGCAGCCGGACCGGACGGATGGAGGACGAGCAGTACTTC. As protein: CASSRTGRMEDEQYF.

The rearrangement uses TRBV29-1 and TRBJ2-7; tentatively, D is TRBD1 (6 bases). The V gene's germline CDR1 is SQVTM and CDR2 ANQGSEA. CDR3 size: 11 residues. The ends were cut back, 2 bases at V and 4 bases at J, with 6 bases in the middle. CDR3 sequence (DNA): TGCAGCGTTGAACAGGGGTACGAGCAGTACTTC. Protein: CSVEQGYEQYF.

This clone was seen once. V usage is TRBV4-1 and J usage is TRBJ1-1; D is perhaps TRBD1 (6 bases). This CDR3 region has 17 residues. The germline V and J ends were trimmed by 4 bases and 0 bases, with 18 bases remaining between them. The V gene's germline CDR1 is MGHRA and CDR2 YSYEKL. The CDR3 protein is CASSRGQAQFLNTEAFF. Here the CDR3 DNA reads TGCGCCAGCAGCCGGGGGCAGGCACAGTTTCTGAACACTGAAGCTTTCTTT.

The rearrangement joins TRBV7-9 to TRBJ1-2; 10 bases are a match to TRBD1. J gave up 1 base and V 5 bases, and 1 base lay outside the gene matches. CDR1 and CDR2 from the germline V gene are SEHNR and FQNEAQ (reference sequence). The CDR3 length is 14 residues. Here the CDR3 reads CASSRDRGNYGYTF. In nucleotides, the CDR3 is TGTGCCAGCAGCCGGGACAGGGGTAACTATGGCTACACCTTC.

This clone was observed once. The rearrangement joins TRBV6-5 to TRBJ1-5; 8 bases match TRBD1. V lost 4 bases, J lost 3 bases, and 5 bases stayed unmatched. Per germline, CDR1 MNHEY and CDR2 SVGAGI. This CDR3 is 15 amino acids long. CDR3 sequence reads: CASSSGQGYNQPQHF. The CDR3 coding sequence is TGTGCCAGCAGTTCCGGACAGGGATACAATCAGCCCCAGCATTTT.

This clone was seen only once. The genes are TRBV7-9 and TRBJ2-4; D is unresolved. The CDR3 spans 15 residues. Germline CDR1 reads SEHNR; CDR2 reads FQNEAQ (reference sequence). V gave up 1 base and J gave up 3 bases, with 10 bases separating them. The CDR3 DNA reads TGTGCCAGCAGCTTAGGGGTGCGAGGCAAAAACATTCAGTACTTC. Residues: CASSLGVRGKNIQYF. The entire variable domain, with the rest obtained from reference TRBV7-9 and TRBJ2-4, is as follows: DTGVSQNPRHKITKRGQNVTFRCDPISEHNRLYWYRQTLGQGPEFLTYFQNEAQLEKSRLLSDRFSAERPKGSFSTLEIQRTEQGDSAMYLCASSLGVRGKNIQYFGAGTRLSVL.

The chain recombines TRBV7-8 with TRBJ1-5, with D possibly TRBD1 on 5 matching bases. Germline values: CDR1 SGHVS, CDR2 FQNEAQ. V was pared by 5 bases and J by 4 bases, with 15 bases between. CDR3 length: 15 residues. CDR3 residues: CASSKWRGANQPQHF. CDR3 bases: TGTGCCAGCAGCAAATGGAGGGGTGCGAATCAGCCCCAGCATTTT.

The V and J genes are TRBV11-3 and TRBJ2-2, with D possibly being TRBD2 (5 bases). The CDR3 length is 16 residues. Germline V gives CDR1 SGHNT, CDR2 YENEEA. V was cut by 10 bases and J by 6 bases, with 24 bases left in between. For the CDR3, the DNA is TGTGCCACCAATACCGGCCTTAGCGAAGCCTCCGGGGAGCTGTTTTTT. Translated: CATNTGLSEASGELFF.

The chain employs TRBV10-3 and TRBJ1-1; D not resolved. The CDR3 has 13 residues. Looked up from germline, CDR1 is ENHRY and CDR2 is SYGVKD. V lost 6 bases, J lost 0 bases, and 8 bases lay in between. The CDR3 DNA sequence: TGTGCCATCAGCGCGGGCTTGAACACTGAAGCTTTCTTT. It is translated as CAISAGLNTEAFF.

Here the CDR3 reads CASSPLRGEAFF. The CDR3 bases are TGTGCCAGCAGCCCTCTAAGGGGTGAAGCTTTCTTT. The rearrangement joins TRBV9 to TRBJ1-1; the D gene is possibly TRBD1 (5 bases). Germline V gives CDR1 SGDLS, CDR2 YYNGEE. The CDR3 is made up of 12 amino acids. With 4 bases removed from V and 7 bases from J, the gap between germline ends came to 11 bases.

The chain employs TRBV14 and TRBJ1-1; D not resolved. Per germline, CDR1 SGHDN and CDR2 FVKESK. Trimming left V 6 bases short and J 2 bases short, with 25 bases between. There are 18 residues in the CDR3. The DNA for the CDR3 is TGTGCCAGCAGTCGGGCTCGGGGTGCATGGGGAAGAAACACTGAAGCTTTCTTT. Protein sequence: CASSRARGAWGRNTEAFF.